What follows are 23 T cell receptor beta chains derived from one specimen sequenced in a study of T cell repertoires in cytomegalovirus infection. MiXCR, run by TCRdb on the reads, gives a single entry per CDR3 protein. The sample includes about 310,000 distinct CDR3 sequences, roughly 25% of them seen just once. For these receptors, no antigen is known. The sequenced sample was cultured PBMCs, obtained from culture after CMV antigen stimulation. These receptors were taken from a human donor in good health (CMV status not recorded). Some clones in this sample may be carry-over from other donors' samples.

Ten or more counts support this clonotype. The chain joins TRBV7-2 to TRBJ1-1; D is unresolved. CDR1 and CDR2 from the germline V gene are SGHTA and FQGNSA. The CDR3 totals 14 residues. The V end lost 7 bases, the J end lost 6 bases, and 18 bases lay between the germline ends. CDR3 nucleotides: TGTGCCAGCAAGTCTGTCCCTACGGTGCCTGAAGCTTTCTTT. The encoded protein is CASKSVPTVPEAFF.

This clonotype was seen only a few times. The chain employs TRBV12-3 or TRBV12-4 and TRBJ1-2; unclear D gene. The CDR3 is made up of 13 amino acids. The V end was cut by 3 bases, the J end by 7 bases, with 12 bases between. The CDR3 region is CASSFRRRPGYTF. CDR3 sequence (DNA): TGTGCCAGCAGTTTCAGACGGCGGCCTGGCTACACCTTC.

This clonotype was seen a handful of times. The J gene is TRBJ1-5, the V gene TRBV4-2, with a weak D call TRBD1 (6 bases). From germline, CDR1 is LGHNA and CDR2 YNFKEQ. The CDR3 contains 16 residues. Deletions cut 0 bases from V and 5 bases from J, with 14 bases between. The CDR3 DNA reads TGTGCCAGCAGCCAAGAAGGAGGAGGGGGAGATCAGCCCCAGCATTTT. It encodes CASSQEGGGGDQPQHF.

This clonotype appeared a few times. The chain recombines TRBV7-9 with TRBJ2-7; 10 nucleotides align to TRBD1. The CDR3 has 15 amino acids. V was pared by 4 bases and J by 2 bases, with 5 bases of the junction left unmatched. Germline V gives CDR1 SEHNR, CDR2 FQNEAQ (reference sequence). The CDR3 nucleotides are TGTGCCAGCAGCTGGGAGGACAGGGGGACCTACGAGCAGTACTTC. It translates to CASSWEDRGTYEQYF. Using reference TRBV7-9 and TRBJ2-7 for the parts outside the CDR3, the full variable domain is DTGVSQNPRHKITKRGQNVTFRCDPISEHNRLYWYRQTLGQGPEFLTYFQNEAQLEKSRLLSDRFSAERPKGSFSTLEIQRTEQGDSAMYLCASSWEDRGTYEQYFGPGTRLTVT.

The chain couples TRBV6-2 or TRBV6-3 to TRBJ1-1, with D perhaps TRBD1 (6 bases). The germline gives CDR1 MNHEY, CDR2 SVGEGT. V was pared by 6 bases and J by 4 bases, with 15 bases between. This CDR3 is built from 14 residues. The CDR3 bases are TGTGCCAGCAGGGCAATACAGGGAGCCACTGAAGCTTTCTTT. Protein product: CASRAIQGATEAFF.

Within the sample, this clonotype is medium-sized. The rearrangement uses TRBV7-2 and TRBJ2-5, with 10 bases fitting TRBD1. V lost 5 bases to trimming and J lost 5 bases; unmatched junction nucleotides: 5. CDR1 and CDR2 (germline): SGHTA, FQGNSA. CDR3 size: 14 residues. The CDR3 nucleotides are TGTGCCAGCAGCCTAAGGACAGGGGGGGAGACCCAGTACTTC. Translating it yields CASSLRTGGETQYF.

This chain joins TRBV7-2 and TRBJ2-4, with 8 bases lining up with TRBD2. The germline gives CDR1 SGHTA, CDR2 FQGNSA. CDR3 length: 16 residues. With V trimmed by 3 bases and J by 3 bases, 7 bases remained unmatched. CDR3 sequence reads: CASSFDLLAGKNIQYF. The CDR3 nucleotides read TGTGCCAGCAGCTTCGATCTTCTAGCGGGCAAAAACATTCAGTACTTC.

The genes are TRBV4-3 and TRBJ1-2, with D unclear. V was pared by 0 bases and J by 2 bases, with 10 bases between. The V gene's germline CDR1 is LGHNA and CDR2 YSLEER. CDR3 length: 15 amino acids. CDR3 sequence (DNA): TGCGCCAGCAGCCAAGATCGAGGACTGAACTATGGCTACACCTTC. Translation gives CASSQDRGLNYGYTF.

This clonotype was seen a few times. The chain couples TRBV6-2 or TRBV6-3 to TRBJ2-7; TRBD1 matches at 8 bases. In germline, CDR1 is MNHEY, CDR2 SVGEGT. CDR3 length: 17 amino acids. The V gene end was trimmed by 6 bases and the J gene end by 4 bases; junction bases not matched to a gene: 17. The CDR3 loop is CASRPRIGTGRNYEQYF. The CDR3 coding sequence is TGTGCCAGCAGGCCCCGAATCGGGACAGGAAGAAATTACGAGCAGTACTTC.

The chain joins TRBV15 to TRBJ2-7; 8 bases line up with TRBD2. This CDR3 spans 13 amino acids. Trimming cost V 5 bases and J 10 bases; bases outside gene matches: 10. CDR1 LNHNV and CDR2 YYDKDF come from the germline V gene (reference sequence). The CDR3 sequence is CATSGSGTRSQYV. The CDR3 DNA reads TGTGCCACCAGCGGGTCCGGGACTAGGAGCCAGTACGTC.

The V gene is TRBV12-3 or TRBV12-4, the J gene TRBJ2-2, with D possibly being TRBD1 (6 bases). With 7 bases removed from V and 1 base from J, the gap between germline ends came to 10 bases. This CDR3 spans 14 amino acids. CDR3 nucleotides: TGTGCCAGCACCGGGACATTGAACACCGGGGAGCTGTTTTTT. Its protein is CASTGTLNTGELFF.

This clonotype was seen ten or more times. The chain uses TRBV7-2 and TRBJ1-2, with TRBD1 matching 8 bases. CDR1 is SGHTA, CDR2 FQGNSA, per germline. There are 15 residues in the CDR3. The V gene end was trimmed by 5 bases and the J gene end by 3 bases; junction bases not matched to a gene: 8. CDR3 DNA sequence: TGTGCCAGCAGCCTACCGCAGGGGGCATACTATGGCTACACCTTC. Its protein product is CASSLPQGAYYGYTF.

The CDR3 DNA sequence: TGTGCCAGTAGTATCGACAGGGGAGAGGGTGAGCAGTTCTTC. Translating gives CASSIDRGEGEQFF. V gene TRBV19 combines with J gene TRBJ2-1; the match to TRBD1 covers 8 bases. CDR3 length: 14 residues. V shed 3 bases, J shed 9 bases, and the junction held 7 bases outside the gene matches. CDR1 LNHDA and CDR2 SQIVND come from the germline V gene (reference sequence).

The chain combines TRBV4-2 with TRBJ1-2; 7 nucleotides agree with TRBD1. V shed 0 bases and J 13 bases; nucleotides not matched to a gene: 11. CDR3 length: 14 amino acids. Germline V gene data show CDR1 as LGHNA and CDR2 as YNFKEQ. Written as DNA, the CDR3 is TGTGCCAGCAGCCAAGACCTCCCTCGGACAGGTTGCACCTTC. It specifies CASSQDLPRTGCTF.

The table lists this clonotype with a few counts. V and J are TRBV10-3 and TRBJ1-2; no firm D call. The CDR3 is 11 residues long. Germline CDR1 is ENHRY and CDR2 is SYGVKD. Trimming pared 10 bases from V and 9 bases from J, leaving 15 bases between. In nucleotides, the CDR3 is TGTGCCACTGGAGGAGATTTAAGCTACACCTTC. Amino acids: CATGGDLSYTF.

As DNA, the CDR3 is TGCGCCAGCAGCTCCGGACAGGGGAGGACCGGGGAGCTGTTTTTT. It specifies CASSSGQGRTGELFF. The chain uses TRBV5-1 and TRBJ2-2; 9 bases match TRBD1. Germline CDR1 SGHRS, CDR2 YFSETQ. This CDR3 contains 15 residues. J gave up 5 bases and V 3 bases, and 5 bases lay outside the gene matches.

V is TRBV19 and J is TRBJ2-1; 7 bases fit TRBD1. The V gene's germline CDR1 is LNHDA and CDR2 SQIVND (reference sequence). The CDR3 spans 15 residues. Germline trimming cut 3 bases from V and 12 bases from J; bases unmatched to any gene: 14. CDR3 residues: CASSIKTGAWSVQFF. CDR3 DNA sequence: TGTGCCAGTAGTATTAAAACAGGGGCCTGGAGTGTGCAGTTCTTC.

A few counts support this clonotype. This chain links TRBV6-5 with TRBJ2-1; 7 bases are shared with TRBD1. There are 13 residues in the CDR3. The germline V gene encodes CDR1 MNHEY and CDR2 SVGAGI. V lost 7 bases and J lost 5; bases outside the gene matches: 5. The CDR3, as DNA: TGTGCCAGCAAGGGACAGCCCGACAATGAGCAGTTCTTC. As protein: CASKGQPDNEQFF.

This chain joins TRBV10-3 and TRBJ2-7; D perhaps matches TRBD1 (6 bases). The CDR3 spans 17 residues. The V end was cut by 0 bases, the J end by 0 bases, with 15 bases between. The germline gives CDR1 ENHRY, CDR2 SYGVKD. CDR3 nucleotide sequence: TGTGCCATCAGTGAGTCTTTCAGGGGCAGTTTCTCCTACGAGCAGTACTTC. The encoded protein is CAISESFRGSFSYEQYF.

There are many counts of this clonotype. The rearrangement links TRBV10-3 to TRBJ2-3; TRBD2 agrees at 13 bases. Looked up from germline, CDR1 is ENHRY and CDR2 is SYGVKD. V was pared by 8 bases and J by 5 bases, with 7 bases of the junction left unmatched. This CDR3 has 15 residues. The CDR3 bases are TGTGCCATCGCCGGGACTAGCGGGAACCAAGATACGCAGTATTTT. Translating it yields CAIAGTSGNQDTQYF.

Only a few counts were recorded for this clonotype. V gene TRBV7-9 combines with J gene TRBJ1-1; 8 nucleotides agree with TRBD1. V gave up 8 bases and J gave up 4 bases; unmatched junction bases: 18. The germline gives CDR1 SEHNR, CDR2 FQNEAQ (reference sequence). The CDR3 extends over 17 amino acids. The chain's CDR3 is CASQRKGGEGTGTEAFF. In DNA form, the CDR3 reads TGTGCCAGCCAACGGAAGGGGGGCGAAGGGACAGGCACTGAAGCTTTCTTT.

The chain couples TRBV2 to TRBJ1-2; no clear D. Trimming cost V 6 bases and J 2 bases, with 10 bases left between them. The germline CDR1 and CDR2 sequences are SNHLY and FYNNEI. The CDR3 consists of 13 residues. CDR3 loop: CASREQTNYGYTF. In DNA form, the CDR3 reads TGTGCCAGCAGGGAACAGACAAACTATGGCTACACCTTC.

The CDR3 spells CASMGRLDSPLHF. The CDR3 region has the DNA TGTGCCAGCATGGGGCGTTTGGATTCACCCCTCCACTTT. V usage is TRBV25-1 and J usage is TRBJ1-6; D possibly corresponds to TRBD1 (5 bases). This CDR3 has 13 amino acids. The V and J ends lost 7 bases and 8 bases respectively, with 12 bases between them. The germline V gene has CDR1 MGHDK and CDR2 SYGVNS.